This T cell receptor beta chain was recovered during a study of T and B cells in COVID-19 patients. From blood, about 240-500 ng of genomic DNA served as TRB template. BIOMED2 TRB-A/B primer pools were used in multiplex TRB PCR. TCRdb re-called the multiplex PCR reads through MiXCR, storing one row per CDR3 protein. The table includes around 28,000 distinct CDR3 sequences, approximately 32% detected once. The source is a human donor who had recovered from COVID-19. Sequenced input: blood.

The CDR3 DNA sequence: TGTGCCTGGGCAGGGGGTAGCAATCAGCCCCAGCATTTT. Amino acid sequence: CAWAGGSNQPQHF. The V call is TRBV30, the J call TRBJ1-5, with TRBD1 identical over 7 bases. CDR3 length: 13 residues. Germline V lookup: CDR1 GTSNPN, CDR2 SVGIG (reference sequence). V lost 5 bases and J lost 0; bases outside the gene matches: 1. The entire variable domain, with the rest obtained from reference TRBV30 and TRBJ1-5, is as follows: SQTIHQWPATLVQPVGSPLSLECTVEGTSNPNLYWYRQAAGRGLQLLFYSVGIGQISSEVPQNLSASRPQDRQFILSSKKLLLSDSGFYLCAWAGGSNQPQHFGDGTRLSIL.